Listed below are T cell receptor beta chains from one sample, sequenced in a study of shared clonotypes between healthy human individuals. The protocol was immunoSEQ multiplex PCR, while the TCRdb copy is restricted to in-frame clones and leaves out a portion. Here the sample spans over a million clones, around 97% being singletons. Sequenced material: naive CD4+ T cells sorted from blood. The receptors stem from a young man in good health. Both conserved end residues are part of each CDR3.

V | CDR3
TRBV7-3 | CASSLTSGSYEQYF
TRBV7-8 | CASSPSDRVTNEKLFF
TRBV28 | CASSFSRGSTDTQYF
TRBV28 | CASSRGTGLYEQYF
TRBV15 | CATSGLSGIQYF
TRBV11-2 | CASSLTLPHEGSEQYF
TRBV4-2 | CASSQGLAGAYEQYF
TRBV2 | CASSQLNTGELFF
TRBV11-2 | CASSSTIGYTF
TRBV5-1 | CASSGGLTGGSYNEQFF
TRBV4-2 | CASSQGATGRAVGELFF
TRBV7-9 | CASSLYDRYEQYF
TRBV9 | CASSAVGSGSGTDTQYF
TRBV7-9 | CASSRDTEAFF
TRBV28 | CASSLPATGAGEQYF
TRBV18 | CASSPLNRATDTQYF
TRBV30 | CAWSKDSNQPQHF
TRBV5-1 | CASSLAPLADNYPEQFF
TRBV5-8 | CASSLGGGSTDTQYF
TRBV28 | CASSPGGPANEQFF
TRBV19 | CASSIWLGEAFF
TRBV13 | CASSSGTREQYF